The 15 T cell receptor beta chains below come from one sample, sequenced in a study of cytomegalovirus exposure and HLA in healthy donors. Clones were read by immunoSEQ multiplex PCR, and TCRdb kept only the in-frame ones, dropping some. The table lists over 250,000 clones, roughly 85% of them singletons. Material for sequencing was PBMCs. The receptors come from a young woman in good health and CMV-seronegative.

The chain carries TRBV27 and TRBJ1-5, with TRBD1 as a possible D gene (6 bases). V gave up 10 bases and J gave up 6 bases, with 16 bases separating them. The CDR3 length is 13 residues. Germline V gives CDR1 MNHEY, CDR2 SMNVEV (reference sequence). The DNA for the CDR3 is TGTGCCACTGCGAGGGGGGGGTTTCAGCCCCAGCATTTT. It specifies CATARGGFQPQHF.

The chain joins TRBV6-5 to TRBJ2-1; 9 nucleotides match TRBD2. V was pared by 7 bases and J by 5 bases, with 9 bases of the junction left unmatched. Germline lookup yields CDR1 MNHEY and CDR2 SVGAGI. The CDR3 runs to 15 residues. DNA of the CDR3: TGTGCCAGCATTCCCGGGGCTAGCGGGAACAATGAGCAGTTCTTC. It translates to CASIPGASGNNEQFF.

The chain has TRBV27 and TRBJ1-4; perhaps TRBD1 as D (6 bases). The germline V gene has CDR1 MNHEY and CDR2 SMNVEV (reference sequence). The length of the CDR3 is 17 residues. Between the trimmed V and J ends, which lost 0 bases and 5 bases, there was a span of 16 bases. This CDR3 is CASSLSESRGMNEKLFF. DNA of the CDR3: TGTGCCAGCAGTTTATCTGAATCGAGGGGGATGAATGAAAAACTGTTTTTT. Variable domain in full (rest from reference TRBV27 and TRBJ1-4): EAQVTQNPRYLITVTGKKLTVTCSQNMNHEYMSWYRQDPGLGLRQIYYSMNVEVTDKGDVPEGYKVSRKEKRNFPLILESPSPNQTSLYFCASSLSESRGMNEKLFFGSGTQLSVL.

The chain joins TRBV5-1 to TRBJ2-7, with a possible D match to TRBD1 (8 bases). V was shortened by 0 bases and J by 7 bases, with 23 bases between the two germline ends. The germline V gene has CDR1 SGHRS and CDR2 YFSETQ. The CDR3 totals 17 residues. DNA of the CDR3: TGCGCCAGCAGCTTGGAACCCCGGGGACAGGAAGCGGGGGAGCAGTACTTC. As protein: CASSLEPRGQEAGEQYF.

The CDR3 sequence is CASSLPRGQETQYF. DNA for the CDR3: TGTGCCAGCAGCTTACCTCGGGGCCAAGAGACCCAGTACTTC. The rearrangement joins TRBV11-3 to TRBJ2-5; a possible D gene is TRBD2 (5 bases). Trimming pared 2 bases from V and 1 base from J, leaving 8 bases between. The CDR3 loop spans 14 amino acids. CDR1 is SGHNT, CDR2 YENEEA, per germline.

For this clone: The junction differs from germline at one of its ends, possibly a read error. This sequence joins TRBV7-2 and TRBJ2-1, with D tentatively TRBD1 (6 bases). The germline V gene has CDR1 SGHTA and CDR2 FQGNSA. The length of the CDR3 is 16 residues. For the CDR3, the DNA is TGTGCCAGCAGCACTCATGCACAGGGCAAATACAGTGAGCAGTTCTTC. This translates into CASSTHAQGKYSEQFF.

This clone occurred once. The V and J genes are TRBV18 and TRBJ2-3, with D tentatively TRBD1 (5 bases). Trimming removed 4 bases from V and 7 bases from J, with 30 bases in between. Germline CDR1 KGHSH, CDR2 LQKENI. CDR3 length: 19 residues. The CDR3 spells CASSLTPSIRTSLSHTQYF. CDR3 in DNA: TGTGCCAGCTCACTCACACCGAGTATTCGGACAAGTCTCTCGCATACGCAGTATTTT.

About this clone: Different DNA sequences within this sample yield the same CDR3. This sequence joins TRBV9 and TRBJ2-7; TRBD1 agrees at 8 bases. V lost 0 bases and J lost 2; bases outside the gene matches: 4. The CDR3 runs 15 residues. Germline V gene sequence: CDR1 SGDLS, CDR2 YYNGEE. The CDR3 region has the DNA TGTGCCAGCAGCGTAGCAGGGACAGGCACCTACGAGCAGTACTTC. It specifies CASSVAGTGTYEQYF.

V and J are TRBV7-9 and TRBJ1-2, with 8 positions matching TRBD1. The CDR3 covers 13 residues. Germline CDR1 reads SEHNR; CDR2 reads FQNEAQ (reference sequence). V lost 5 bases and J lost 8; bases outside the gene matches: 7. CDR3 amino acids: CASSEQGAEGYTF. As DNA, the CDR3 is TGTGCCAGCAGCGAGCAGGGGGCGGAAGGCTACACCTTC. The entire variable domain, with the rest obtained from reference TRBV7-9 and TRBJ1-2, is as follows: DTGVSQNPRHKITKRGQNVTFRCDPISEHNRLYWYRQTLGQGPEFLTYFQNEAQLEKSRLLSDRFSAERPKGSFSTLEIQRTEQGDSAMYLCASSEQGAEGYTFGSGTRLTVV.

This chain links TRBV30 with TRBJ2-6; D remains unclear. This CDR3 has 13 residues. V dropped 2 bases and J dropped 0 bases, with 2 bases sitting between them. Per the germline V gene, CDR1 is GTSNPN and CDR2 is SVGIG (reference sequence). CDR3 amino acids: CAWSRSGANVLTF. CDR3 DNA: TGTGCCTGGAGTCGCTCTGGGGCCAACGTCCTGACTTTC.

V is TRBV9 and J is TRBJ2-4; D might be TRBD2 (5 bases). Germline values: CDR1 SGDLS, CDR2 YYNGEE. V lost 1 base to trimming and J lost 1 base, with 12 bases between them. This CDR3 contains 16 residues. CDR3 amino acids: CASSVFPSSAKNIQYF. The CDR3 DNA sequence: TGTGCCAGCAGCGTATTCCCTAGCTCGGCCAAAAACATTCAGTACTTC. Together with reference TRBV9 and TRBJ2-4, the CDR3 gives the full variable domain: DSGVTQTPKHLITATGQRVTLRCSPRSGDLSVYWYQQSLDQGLQFLIQYYNGEERAKGNILERFSAQQFPDLHSELNLSSLELGDSALYFCASSVFPSSAKNIQYFGAGTRLSVL.

This rearrangement joins TRBV7-2 to TRBJ1-4; weak D call: TRBD1 (5 bases). Germline values: CDR1 SGHTA, CDR2 FQGNSA. Trimming stripped 3 bases from V and 0 bases from J, with 5 bases between. This CDR3 contains 14 residues. CDR3 loop: CASSFRATNEKLFF. The CDR3 coding sequence is TGTGCCAGCAGCTTCAGGGCAACTAATGAAAAACTGTTTTTT.

The chain recombines TRBV27 with TRBJ2-1; TRBD2 agrees at 12 bases. This CDR3 is built from 15 residues. Germline V gene sequence: CDR1 MNHEY, CDR2 SMNVEV (reference sequence). With V trimmed by 5 bases and J by 7 bases, 6 bases remained unmatched. The CDR3 loop is CASSPGLAGWNEQFF. The CDR3 DNA reads TGTGCCAGCAGTCCAGGACTAGCGGGATGGAATGAGCAGTTCTTC.

The chain is built from TRBV5-4 and TRBJ2-7, with 11 bases aligning to TRBD2. CDR3 size: 16 residues. Germline CDR1 SGHNT, CDR2 YYREEE (reference sequence). Trimming cost V 5 bases and J 1 base; bases outside gene matches: 8. CDR3 DNA: TGTGCCAGCAGTAGTGAGGCTAGCGGGGGGTCCTACGAGCAGTACTTC. This translates into CASSSEASGGSYEQYF.

The chain has TRBV5-8 and TRBJ1-2, with D uncertain. Germline V gives CDR1 SGHTS, CDR2 YDEGEE. This CDR3 comprises 14 residues. Trimming took 2 bases from V and 0 from J, leaving 8 bases between them. The CDR3 here is CASSFLFTNYGYTF. The CDR3, as DNA: TGTGCCAGCAGCTTTCTATTCACTAACTATGGCTACACCTTC.